This T cell receptor beta chain came from a study of T cell responses to AZD1222 COVID-19 vaccine. The study, taken as a whole, reports: Once two AZD1222 doses were given, Spike-specific TCR breadth and depth went up. White British ancestry dominated among donors, who included more females, and clonal diversity was possibly underestimated. Reports indicate that nearly half of spike-specific TCRs are directed at unmutated variant regions. Baseline testing showed seropositivity in only 6 or 7 AZD1222 recipients.

The CDR3 is made up of 16 amino acids. The V gene's germline CDR1 is LGHNA and CDR2 YNFKEQ. The V gene end was trimmed by 1 base and the J gene end by 5 bases; junction bases not matched to a gene: 10. About this clone itself: Its antigen is not identified.

The repertoire was sequenced with immunoSEQ multiplex PCR; TCRdb's copy has only in-frame clones and lacks some. The sample carries about 180,000 clones, approximately 92% recorded once. This TCR was sampled from an adult who received the MenACWY meningococcal vaccine as a control. The rearrangement links TRBV4-2 to TRBJ1-2; 7 bases line up with TRBD1. Sequenced here: peripheral blood, sampled 28 days after the second dose of the MenACWY control vaccine. The CDR3 DNA sequence: TGTGCCAGCAGCCAAGCCAGGTCAGGGGGGGTTTATGGCTACACCTTC. Its translation is CASSQARSGGVYGYTF.